This T cell receptor beta chain was captured by sequencing in a study of regulatory T cells in long-lasting Graves disease. Study results and caveats: Examination was confined to peripheral blood, excluding thyroid tissue.

Many counts were recorded for this clonotype. The antigen is undetermined. Researchers made TCR beta libraries by using iRepertoire HTBI primers and running Arm-PCR on CDR3 regions. In TCRdb, the multiplex PCR reads were re-called with MiXCR into one record per CDR3 protein. The table has 350,000 to 500,000 distinct CDR3 sequences, 14% seen once. Germline V CDR1 and CDR2: SGHKS, YYEKEE (reference sequence). Trimming removed 4 bases at V and 0 bases at J, with 11 bases between. This CDR3 has 15 amino acids. The time point was: newly diagnosed GD, antithyroid drugs for less than 3 months. There was RNA extracted from PBMCs, and the TCR library was made from it. The sample was also linked to a second study, of T cells in Graves' hyperthyroidism and ophthalmopathy.

The V and J genes are TRBV5-5 and TRBJ1-5; no definite D call. This clonotype originated in a woman aged 45 to 65 with Graves disease. The material was peripheral blood mononuclear cells (PBMCs), obtained at new diagnosis, from a patient treated with antithyroid drugs. CDR3 residues: CASSLSPDSNQPQHF. In DNA form, the CDR3 reads TGTGCCAGCAGCCTGTCCCCCGATAGCAATCAGCCCCAGCATTTT.